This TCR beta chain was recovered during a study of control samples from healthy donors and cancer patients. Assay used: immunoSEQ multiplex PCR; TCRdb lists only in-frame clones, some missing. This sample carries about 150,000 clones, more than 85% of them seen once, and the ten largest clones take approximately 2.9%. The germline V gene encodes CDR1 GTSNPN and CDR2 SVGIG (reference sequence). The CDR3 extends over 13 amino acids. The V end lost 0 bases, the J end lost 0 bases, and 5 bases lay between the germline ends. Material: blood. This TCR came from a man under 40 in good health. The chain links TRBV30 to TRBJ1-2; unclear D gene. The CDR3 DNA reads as TGTGCCTGGAGTGTTGCGGCTAACTATGGCTACACCTTC. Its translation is CAWSVAANYGYTF. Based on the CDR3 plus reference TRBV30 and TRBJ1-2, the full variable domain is SQTIHQWPATLVQPVGSPLSLECTVEGTSNPNLYWYRQAAGRGLQLLFYSVGIGQISSEVPQNLSASRPQDRQFILSSKKLLLSDSGFYLCAWSVAANYGYTFGSGTRLTVV.